The 10 T cell receptor beta chains listed next were all sequenced from one sample in a study of cytomegalovirus exposure and HLA in healthy donors. Here immunoSEQ multiplex PCR was the method, and the copy in TCRdb shows in-frame clones only, minus some. Of about 50,000 clones detected, around 93% appear once; the ten largest clones hold 1.5% to 2%. The sample comprised PBMCs. All receptors derive from a woman under 30 in good health and CMV-seropositive.

This clone was detected only once. The chain is built from TRBV5-1 and TRBJ2-5, with D possibly matching TRBD2 (5 bases). This CDR3 is 15 amino acids long. The ends were cut back, 4 bases at V and 0 bases at J, with 13 bases in the middle. Germline V gives CDR1 SGHRS, CDR2 YFSETQ. CDR3 in DNA: TGCGCCAGCAGCCAGAGCGGCGAGTACCAAGAGACCCAGTACTTC. It specifies CASSQSGEYQETQYF.

The V gene is TRBV7-9, the J gene TRBJ1-2; 9 nucleotides match TRBD1. The CDR3 runs to 12 residues. Germline trimming cut 5 bases from V and 8 bases from J; bases unmatched to any gene: 3. Germline loops: CDR1 SEHNR, CDR2 FQNEAQ (reference sequence). The CDR3 sequence is CASSDRGEGYTF. The DNA for the CDR3 is TGTGCCAGCAGCGACAGGGGGGAAGGCTACACCTTC.

The gene calls are TRBV10-3 and TRBJ2-5, with 8 positions matching TRBD1. The CDR3 covers 16 residues. Germline V gene data show CDR1 as ENHRY and CDR2 as SYGVKD. The V segment lost 5 bases and the J segment 1 base; nucleotides outside the gene matches: 9. CDR3 nucleotides: TGTGCCATCAGTACCGGGACAGGCATACTCCAAGAGACCCAGTACTTC. This translates into CAISTGTGILQETQYF.

V and J are TRBV7-8 and TRBJ1-6; D is perhaps TRBD1 (5 bases). This CDR3 has 15 residues. CDR1 is SGHVS, CDR2 FQNEAQ, per germline. Between the trimmed V and J ends, which lost 1 base and 4 bases, there was a span of 8 bases. This CDR3 is CASSLVGGYNSPLHF. The DNA of the CDR3 is TGTGCCAGCAGCTTAGTGGGGGGGTATAATTCACCCCTCCACTTT.

This sequence joins TRBV28 and TRBJ2-5; possibly TRBD2 for D (6 bases). The germline CDR1 and CDR2 sequences are MDHEN and SYDVKM. V shed 7 bases and J shed 1 base, with 13 bases lying between them. The CDR3 totals 14 residues. The CDR3 DNA is TGTGCCAGCAAGCCAGCGGGCGGCCAAGAGACCCAGTACTTC. It yields the protein CASKPAGGQETQYF. Filled out from reference TRBV28 and TRBJ2-5, the complete variable domain reads DVKVTQSSRYLVKRTGEKVFLECVQDMDHENMFWYRQDPGLGLRLIYFSYDVKMKEKGDIPEGYSVSREKKERFSLILESASTNQTSMYLCASKPAGGQETQYFGPGTRLLVL.

The chain recombines TRBV2 with TRBJ1-5; 12 nucleotides match TRBD1. The CDR3 consists of 17 residues. Germline trimming cut 6 bases from V and 4 bases from J; bases unmatched to any gene: 10. CDR1 is SNHLY, CDR2 FYNNEI, per germline. The CDR3 spells CASSRDRGPRGNQPQHF. In nucleotides, the CDR3 is TGTGCCAGCAGCAGGGACAGGGGGCCGCGCGGGAATCAGCCCCAGCATTTT.

This chain connects TRBV9 to TRBJ2-1; TRBD2 is a possible D gene (6 bases). CDR3 length equals 15 residues. Between the trimmed V and J ends, which lost 0 bases and 7 bases, there was a span of 14 bases. Germline values: CDR1 SGDLS, CDR2 YYNGEE. The CDR3 coding sequence is TGTGCCAGCAGCGTAGCTACAATGGAGGGGAATGAGCAGTTCTTC. As protein: CASSVATMEGNEQFF.

This clone occurred once. V usage is TRBV4-1 and J usage is TRBJ2-1, with 11 bases matching TRBD2. The CDR3 covers 18 residues. Per the germline V gene, CDR1 is MGHRA and CDR2 is YSYEKL. With 2 bases clipped from V and 5 bases from J, the junction kept 11 bases outside the gene matches. The CDR3 loop is CASSQFNWLAGGNNEQFF. In nucleotides, the CDR3 is TGCGCCAGCAGCCAATTTAATTGGTTAGCGGGGGGGAACAATGAGCAGTTCTTC.

The CDR3 nucleotides are TGTGCCAGCAGCTTTGTGACTAGCTTTTCGGAGACCCAGTACTTC. This gives the protein CASSFVTSFSETQYF. The chain recombines TRBV7-6 with TRBJ2-5, with 7 positions matching TRBD2. Germline V gene data show CDR1 as SGHVS and CDR2 as FNYEAQ. The J segment lost 5 bases and the V segment lost 3 bases, leaving 9 bases of the junction unmatched. This CDR3 spans 15 amino acids.

The table lists this clone with a count of one. The chain carries TRBV5-4 and TRBJ2-5, with 10 bases fitting TRBD2. The CDR3 runs 14 residues. The J segment lost 5 bases and the V segment lost 3 bases, leaving 4 bases of the junction unmatched. Per the germline V gene, CDR1 is SGHNT and CDR2 is YYREEE (reference sequence). The CDR3 reads CASSSPSGGETQYF. CDR3 nucleotides: TGTGCCAGCAGCTCGCCTAGCGGGGGTGAGACCCAGTACTTC.